This T cell receptor beta chain is drawn from a study of T cell responses to AZD1222 COVID-19 vaccine. This clone was picked up one time. Its antigen is undetermined. Overall study results and limits: CD4 TCRs associated with vaccination spanned spike, dominating at 160-218 and 743-854.

Produced via immunoSEQ multiplex PCR; TCRdb's table is partial and in-frame only. Altogether more than 150,000 clones are present, approximately 90% being singletons, with the ten largest covering roughly 3.5%. Germline V gene data show CDR1 as MNHEY and CDR2 as SVGAGI. The CDR3 totals 14 residues. The ends were cut back, 5 bases at V and 0 bases at J, with 11 bases in the middle. This receptor was identified in an adult who received the AZD1222 COVID-19 vaccine. The chain is built from TRBV6-5 and TRBJ2-7; D perhaps matches TRBD1 (6 bases). The starting material was peripheral blood, obtained 28 days after the second AZD1222 dose. DNA of the CDR3: TGTGCCAGCAGTCTCCGGGACATCTCCTACGAGCAGTACTTC. It codes for CASSLRDISYEQYF.